The following is a T cell receptor (beta chain) sequence with its context. Only a few counts were recorded for this clonotype. There is no known antigen for this receptor. Base quality data are lacking; no much larger clone is found one base away. TCRdb lists the instrument as Illumina HiSeq 1500. The public reads were reanalyzed by TCRdb: fastp trimming at Q25, MiXCR alignment, in-frame beta chains only. A single entry per CDR3 protein holds the most common genes and DNA from its merged rows. This sample is represented by 450,000 to 650,000 distinct CDR3 sequences; just under 40% of them were singletons. About half of the sample lies in the top ten. These data come from a study of T cell repertoires in cytomegalovirus infection (dated by TCRdb to the late 2010s). General notes on the study: The peptide stimulations were aimed at well-studied HLA-B-restricted epitopes as well as recently identified HLA-C-restricted CMV epitopes, whose presentation resists viral immunomodulation. Because public TCR beta signatures pointed to carriage of CMV infection together with the matching HLA type, the HLA type of each donor mattered for the analysis.

Study-wide conclusions, independent of this receptor: The ex vivo response was dominated by HLA-C-restricted CMV-specific TCR beta clonotypes, and the single most frequent clonotype in two of eight donors was supplied by these HLA-C-restricted clonotypes. In both this cohort and an independent roughly 400-donor cohort, the cumulative frequency of public TCR beta family members distinguished carriers of CMV infection plus the relevant HLA type.

This specimen's treatment or condition label, interpreted: in vitro stimulation with specific CMV peptide epitopes to enrich CMV-specific T cells. The starting material was cultured PBMCs, obtained from culture after CMV antigen stimulation. This receptor was taken from a human donor in good health (CMV status not recorded). Some clones in this sample may be carry-over from other donors' samples.

The nucleotide sequence reads TGTGCCAGCAATGCTTGGGGCAGGGGTCATGGCTACACCTTC. Its protein reads: CASNAWGRGHGYTF. The receptor chain draws on TRBV7-2 and TRBJ1-2; TRBD1 is possibly the D segment (6 matching bases). The CDR3 has 14 amino acids, counting the end cysteine and phenylalanine. Only the CDR3 DNA is retained, 42 bases long and in frame from the first base. V gives up 7 bases and J gives up 6 bases, and the segment between their germline ends measures 18 bases. The germline V gene yields SGHTA for CDR1 and FQGNSA for CDR2. Beyond the CDR3, the reference TRBV7-2 and TRBJ1-2 genes provide the residues; the full variable domain reads: GAGVSQSPSNKVTEKGKDVELRCDPISGHTALYWYRQSLGQGLEFLIYFQGNSAPDKSGLPSDRFSAERTGGSVSTLTIQRTQQEDSAVYLCASNAWGRGHGYTFGSGTRLTVV.